The rows below give T cell receptor beta chains drawn from one sample of a study of shared clonotypes between healthy human individuals. Repertoires were generated with immunoSEQ multiplex PCR, while TCRdb's copy carries only in-frame clones and drops some. The profile shows over 950,000 clones, roughly 77% of them singletons. Input material: memory CD4+ T cells from PBMCs. All receptors derive from a man aged 18-30 years in good health. Some clones in this sample may be carry-over from other donors' samples. CDR3s include the opening cysteine and the closing phenylalanine or tryptophan. Fields, in order: clone size, J gene, V gene, D gene, CDR3 DNA, CDR3 protein. D genes are given only for firm matches. A clone size is listed for some rows: how often the clone was seen (once, few, many), or a class if it is expanded.

>-|TRBJ1-5|TRBV7-6|-
TGTGCCAGCAGCCCCGCGAGGGATCAGCCCCAGCATTTT
CASSPARDQPQHF
>few|TRBJ2-3|TRBV12-5|-
TGTGCTAGTGGTTTGGTAGAGGCGGATACGCAGTATTTT
CASGLVEADTQYF
>-|TRBJ1-4|TRBV18|-
TGTGCCAGCTCACCACCGGGACGGATAAATGAAAAACTGTTTTTT
CASSPPGRINEKLFF
>-|TRBJ1-1|TRBV5-6|-
TGTGCCAGCAGCCACGGCATCACTGAAGCTTTCTTT
CASSHGITEAFF
>-|TRBJ2-1|TRBV2|-
TGTGCCAGCAAACGGGAAAGGACGTCCAATGAGCAGTTCTTC
CASKRERTSNEQFF
>-|TRBJ2-3|TRBV6-4|-
TGTGCCAGCAGTGTAGCTGGTGGTGGGGATACGCAGTATTTT
CASSVAGGGDTQYF
>-|TRBJ1-2|TRBV2|-
TGTGCCAGCAGTAAGGAGCTAGGCACCCTTAACTATGGCTACACCTTC
CASSKELGTLNYGYTF
>-|TRBJ1-5|TRBV30|-
TGCGCCAGCAGCCAGGGCCCCAATCAGCCCCAGCATTTT
CASSQGPNQPQHF
>-|TRBJ1-5|TRBV18|-
TGTGCCAGCTCACTCGACTTTCTTCAGCCCCAGCATTTT
CASSLDFLQPQHF
>once|TRBJ2-3|TRBV5-1|-
TGCGCCAGCAGCTTGGCCGTCTACAGGGAGGCAGATACGCAGTATTTT
CASSLAVYREADTQYF
>few|TRBJ2-5|TRBV11-1|-
TGTGCCAGCAGCCTCGGAGTTGCAGAGACCCAGTACTTC
CASSLGVAETQYF
>-|TRBJ2-7|TRBV4-2|-
TGTGCCAGCAGCCAAACCTGGACGGGGACCTACGAGCAGTACTTC
CASSQTWTGTYEQYF
>-|TRBJ2-1|TRBV10-3|TRBD2
TGTGCCATCAGTGCCCGGACTAGCGGATATCCTCTCTACAATGAGCAGTTCTTC
CAISARTSGYPLYNEQFF
>once|TRBJ2-3|TRBV25-1|-
TGTGCCAGCAGTGAACCCTATTCATTCACAGATACGCAGTATTTT
CASSEPYSFTDTQYF
>-|TRBJ2-7|TRBV28|-
TGTGCCAGCAGTTTAACGGCTGCCGAGCAGTACTTC
CASSLTAAEQYF
>-|TRBJ2-5|TRBV19|-
TGTGCCAGTAGTAAAACAGGGGCGGGGGAGACCCAGTACTTC
CASSKTGAGETQYF
>-|TRBJ2-7|TRBV28|TRBD2
TGTGCCAGCAGTTTTCTAGCGGCCTCCTACGAGCAGTACTTC
CASSFLAASYEQYF
>-|TRBJ1-1|TRBV18|-
TGTGCCAGCTCACCGACACCGGGGACTGAAGCTTTCTTT
CASSPTPGTEAFF
>few|TRBJ2-7|TRBV18|TRBD2
TGTGCCAGCTCCCGAGGACTAGCGGGAGAGAACGAGCAGTACTTC
CASSRGLAGENEQYF
>-|TRBJ2-4|TRBV28|-
TGTGCCAGCAGTTTGAACATTCAGTACTTC
CASSLNIQYF
>-|TRBJ2-7|TRBV18|TRBD2
TGTGCCAGCTCACCTCTCCGCGGGGGCGAGCAGTACTTC
CASSPLRGGEQYF
>many|TRBJ2-5|TRBV6-4|-
TGTGCCAGCAACGTCAGGCGCCCCCAGTACTTC
CASNVRRPQYF
>-|TRBJ2-5|TRBV7-3|-
TGTGCCAGCAGCTTAGTTGCGGCGGATCAAGAGACCCAGTACTTC
CASSLVAADQETQYF
>few|TRBJ2-7|TRBV7-9|TRBD2
TGTGCCAGCAGCTTTCGGGGGGGCGAGCAGTACTTC
CASSFRGGEQYF
>-|TRBJ2-5|TRBV18|-
TGTGCCAGCTCACCAGTCGGGACCACCCAAGAGACCCAGTACTTC
CASSPVGTTQETQYF
>-|TRBJ2-3|TRBV20-1|-
TGCAGTGCTAGTGTGACTGGGACGCAGTATTTT
CSASVTGTQYF
>-|TRBJ2-1|TRBV7-9|-
TGTGCCAGCAGCCCCCCTAGTCGGCGCTCCTACAATGAGCAGTTCTTC
CASSPPSRRSYNEQFF
>-|TRBJ2-3|TRBV6-6|-
TGTGCCAGCAGTTACCCGAAGGGTCGCACAGATACGCAGTATTTT
CASSYPKGRTDTQYF